Each of the 24 T cell receptor beta chains below was sequenced from the same sample in a study of blood T cell repertoires in COVID-19. Method: immunoSEQ multiplex PCR; TCRdb's copy keeps in-frame clones and lacks some. The sample shows 150,000 to 200,000 clones, approximately 85% of them seen only once. Sequencing was done on a sample of PBMCs or T cells enriched from blood (not recorded which). These receptors all come from a woman aged 30 to 39 who had recovered from COVID-19.

Only one count was recorded for this clone. The V gene is TRBV2, the J gene TRBJ1-6; 9 positions match TRBD1. The CDR3 loop spans 16 amino acids. The V gene end was trimmed by 5 bases and the J gene end by 10 bases; junction bases not matched to a gene: 12. Germline loops: CDR1 SNHLY, CDR2 FYNNEI. The CDR3 bases are TGTGCCAGCAGTTTAACAGGGGGCCTAGTGAGCTCACCCCTCCACTTT. Amino acid sequence: CASSLTGGLVSSPLHF.

This clone appeared a single time. In DNA, the CDR3 is TGTGCCACCACCTTACGGCAGGGGGTAGGGTCAGATACGCAGTATTTT. Its protein product is CATTLRQGVGSDTQYF. The gene calls are TRBV15 and TRBJ2-3; 7 positions agree with TRBD1. This CDR3 region has 16 residues. Germline trimming cut 7 bases from V and 4 bases from J; bases unmatched to any gene: 14. Germline-derived CDR1 and CDR2 are LNHNV and YYDKDF (reference sequence).

The chain couples TRBV12-1 to TRBJ2-3; the table's TRBD2 call for D was not verified on the DNA. TRBV12-1 is a recognized pseudogene. There are 15 residues in the CDR3. This chain's CDR3 is CASSSETSGRDTQYF. The CDR3 DNA is TGTGCCAGCAGCTCCGAGACTAGCGGGAGAGATACGCAGTATTTT.

This clone came up a few times. This chain connects TRBV4-1 to TRBJ2-5; 8 positions agree with TRBD2. The J segment lost 5 bases and the V segment lost 0 bases, leaving 14 bases of the junction unmatched. CDR1 MGHRA and CDR2 YSYEKL come from the germline V gene. The CDR3 sequence is 18 residues long. CDR3 protein: CASSQDRVRREDEETQYF. As DNA, the CDR3 is TGCGCCAGCAGCCAAGATCGGGTAAGGCGGGAGGACGAGGAGACCCAGTACTTC.

This chain uses TRBV5-4 with TRBJ2-5; maybe TRBD1 (9 bases). CDR3 size: 14 residues. Germline loops: CDR1 SGHNT, CDR2 YYREEE (reference sequence). The germline V and J ends were trimmed by 4 bases and 5 bases, with 15 bases remaining between them. This chain's CDR3 is CASSPGGTGETQYF. The CDR3 nucleotides read TGTGCCAGCAGCCCGGGAGGGACAGGGGAGACCCAGTACTTC.

The chain uses TRBV3-1 (or the pseudogene TRBV3-2) and TRBJ1-4, with D unresolved. The CDR3 runs 14 residues. From germline, CDR1 is LGHDT and CDR2 YNNKEL (reference sequence). Trimming left V 1 base short and J 10 bases short, with 13 bases between. CDR3 bases: TGTGCCAGCAGCCAAGCGCGGGTTGGTGGAAAACTGTTTTTT. Protein product: CASSQARVGGKLFF.

This chain uses TRBV2 with TRBJ2-5; tentative D call: TRBD1 (6 bases). Germline V gene lookup returns CDR1 SNHLY and CDR2 FYNNEI. V lost 4 bases and J lost 5, with 8 bases in between. The CDR3 runs 12 residues. CDR3 nucleotides: TGTGCCAGCAGTGTTACAGGGGAGACCCAGTACTTC. It encodes CASSVTGETQYF. Looking up the rest from reference TRBV2 and TRBJ2-5 gives the full variable domain: EPEVTQTPSHQVTQMGQEVILRCVPISNHLYFYWYRQILGQKVEFLVSFYNNEISEKSEIFDDQFSVERPDGSNFTLKIRSTKLEDSAMYFCASSVTGETQYFGPGTRLLVL.

The rearrangement links TRBV2 to TRBJ2-7, with D unresolved. The length of the CDR3 is 14 residues. The V end lost 4 bases, the J end lost 2 bases, and 12 bases lay between the germline ends. The V gene's germline CDR1 is SNHLY and CDR2 FYNNEI. CDR3 sequence (DNA): TGTGCCAGCAGTGGTGGTACACGAACCTACGAGCAGTACTTC. Amino acid sequence: CASSGGTRTYEQYF.

This clone was seen a handful of times. The V and J genes are TRBV25-1 and TRBJ1-3, with D perhaps matching TRBD1 (5 bases). V lost 1 base and J lost 10, with 8 bases in between. The CDR3 sequence is 12 residues long. From germline, CDR1 is MGHDK and CDR2 SYGVNS. The CDR3 region has the DNA TGTGCCAGCAGTGAATCGGGGGGGACCATATATTTT. As protein: CASSESGGTIYF.

The chain is built from TRBV5-1 and TRBJ1-6; 9 nucleotides match TRBD1. V trimming: 3 bases; J trimming: 4 bases; junction bases outside the gene matches: 5. Germline lookup yields CDR1 SGHRS and CDR2 YFSETQ. There are 16 residues in the CDR3. The CDR3: CASSWGQGSYNSPLHF. CDR3 nucleotides: TGCGCCAGCAGCTGGGGACAGGGAAGTTATAATTCACCCCTCCACTTT.

This chain links TRBV7-2 with TRBJ1-1; no definite D call. V was clipped by 5 bases and J by 5 bases, with 9 bases between them. The CDR3 is made up of 12 amino acids. Germline CDR1 and CDR2: SGHTA and FQGNSA. CDR3 loop: CASSPSPTEAFF. CDR3 DNA sequence: TGTGCCAGCAGCCCCTCCCCGACTGAAGCTTTCTTT.

The table lists this clone with a count of one. The chain employs TRBV7-8 and TRBJ2-5; 7 bases agree with TRBD2. This CDR3 is 16 amino acids long. The germline V gene has CDR1 SGHVS and CDR2 FQNEAQ. The junction had 10 bases not matched to a gene; V was cut back by 3 bases and J by 3 bases. For the CDR3, the DNA is TGTGCCAGCAGCTTTCTACCCGGGACTACCAAAGAGACCCAGTACTTC. This translates into CASSFLPGTTKETQYF. The variable domain in full, completed from reference TRBV7-8 and TRBJ2-5, reads GAGVSQSPRYKVAKRGQDVALRCDPISGHVSLFWYQQALGQGPEFLTYFQNEAQLDKSGLPSDRFFAERPEGSVSTLKIQRTQQEDSAVYLCASSFLPGTTKETQYFGPGTRLLVL.

The chain couples TRBV5-1 to TRBJ2-5, with TRBD2 identical over 10 bases. The V and J ends lost 0 bases and 4 bases, in that order; junction bases with no gene match: 6. CDR1 is SGHRS and CDR2 is YFSETQ in the germline V gene. CDR3 length: 16 residues. CDR3 sequence (DNA): TGCGCCAGCAGCTTGGTACCTAGCGGGAGAGGAGAGACCCAGTACTTC. Residues: CASSLVPSGRGETQYF.

This clone was counted only a few times. The rearrangement joins TRBV19 to TRBJ2-1; 8 bases agree with TRBD2. Germline assignment: CDR1 LNHDA and CDR2 SQIVND (reference sequence). V lost 7 bases and J lost 0; bases outside the gene matches: 5. The CDR3 has 15 residues. The DNA for the CDR3 is TGTGCCAGTATCAATAGCGGGAACTCCTACAATGAGCAGTTCTTC. The encoded protein is CASINSGNSYNEQFF.

The chain is built from TRBV5-1 and TRBJ1-1; D uncertain. This CDR3 comprises 15 residues. V was pared by 1 base and J by 1 base, with 11 bases between. CDR1 and CDR2 (germline): SGHRS, YFSETQ. CDR3 coding DNA: TGCGCCAGCAGCTTGTCTACAGCCGAGAACACTGAAGCTTTCTTT. Protein product: CASSLSTAENTEAFF.

The chain links TRBV5-1 to TRBJ2-3; 9 bases match TRBD2. The trim removed 3 bases at V and 5 bases at J, leaving 4 bases unmatched. Germline V gives CDR1 SGHRS, CDR2 YFSETQ. The CDR3 spans 14 residues. CDR3: CASSWSGGIDTQYF. In nucleotides, the CDR3 is TGCGCCAGCAGCTGGAGCGGGGGGATAGATACGCAGTATTTT.

V gene TRBV6-5 combines with J gene TRBJ1-1, with 8 positions matching TRBD1. J was trimmed by 6 bases and V by 6 bases; bases with no gene match: 9. The germline V gene encodes CDR1 MNHEY and CDR2 SVGAGI. The CDR3 totals 14 residues. CDR3 nucleotide sequence: TGTGCCAGCAGAGCTGGACAGGGTAATGCTGAAGCTTTCTTT. Its protein product is CASRAGQGNAEAFF.

The rearrangement joins TRBV10-3 to TRBJ2-3; D may be TRBD1 (5 bases). V shed 6 bases and J shed 0 bases, with 10 bases lying between them. CDR1 and CDR2 from the germline V gene are ENHRY and SYGVKD. This CDR3 has 14 amino acids. In nucleotides, the CDR3 is TGTGCCATCAGCCGACAGATTAGCACAGATACGCAGTATTTT. Protein sequence: CAISRQISTDTQYF.

The rearrangement uses TRBV6-2 or TRBV6-3 and TRBJ2-1; D gene uncertain. Deletions cut 2 bases from V and 9 bases from J, with 5 bases between. This CDR3 comprises 11 residues. The germline gives CDR1 MNHEY, CDR2 SVGEGT. This CDR3 is CASSYAVEQFF. The CDR3 DNA reads TGTGCCAGCAGTTACGCGGTTGAGCAGTTCTTC.

The chain has TRBV15 and TRBJ2-1, with D possibly being TRBD2 (6 bases). CDR1 and CDR2 (germline): LNHNV, YYDKDF (reference sequence). The CDR3 loop spans 17 amino acids. Trimming removed 1 base from V and 4 bases from J, with 17 bases in between. The CDR3 protein is CATSRVRSAAGYNEQFF. The DNA for the CDR3 is TGTGCCACCAGCAGAGTACGCTCGGCTGCGGGGTACAATGAGCAGTTCTTC.

This clone showed up just a few times. The chain links TRBV5-1 to TRBJ1-1; 8 nucleotides align to TRBD1. Germline assignment: CDR1 SGHRS and CDR2 YFSETQ. The length of the CDR3 is 14 residues. V shed 6 bases, J shed 3 bases, and the junction held 7 bases outside the gene matches. CDR3 sequence (DNA): TGCGCCAGCAAGAAGGGACAGGATTACACTGAAGCTTTCTTT. Translation gives CASKKGQDYTEAFF.

There are a few counts of this clone. The chain has TRBV7-3 and TRBJ2-1, with D uncertain. This CDR3 is 15 amino acids long. The V end lost 1 base, the J end lost 4 bases, and 11 bases lay between the germline ends. CDR1 and CDR2 (germline): SGHTA, FQGTGA. In DNA form, the CDR3 reads TGTGCCAGCAGCTTAAGAGACTCTCGGTACAATGAGCAGTTCTTC. As protein: CASSLRDSRYNEQFF.

With regard to this clone: Because the CDR3 is missing its conserved closing phenylalanine or tryptophan, this is likely a read error. The limits of the CDR3 on the DNA are not certain, so only TCRdb's listed CDR3 is given. The chain links TRBV6-4 to TRBJ2-3; TRBD2 reflects the table's D call only, with no check against the DNA. The CDR3 adds up to 10 amino acids, both ends counted. CDR1 is MRHNA, CDR2 SNTAGT, per germline. The CDR3 reads CASSDSYLGP.

The chain has TRBV27 and TRBJ2-7; a weak D match, TRBD2 (6 bases). The CDR3 consists of 15 residues. Germline assignment: CDR1 MNHEY and CDR2 SMNVEV (reference sequence). V dropped 3 bases and J dropped 1 base, with 13 bases sitting between them. The CDR3 DNA is TGTGCCAGCAGTTTGCGGCGGGAACGGTCCTACGAGCAGTACTTC. The encoded protein is CASSLRRERSYEQYF.